This T cell receptor beta chain comes out of a study of response to subunit inactivated influenza vaccine. The study's findings and limits: The authors put forward the suggestion that each seasonal influenza vaccination may bring in only a limited number of new T cells.

This clonotype was detected a few times. As yet, its antigen is unknown. TCRdb analysed the RT-PCR reads with MiXCR anew, one entry per CDR3 protein. The sample shows roughly 650,000 distinct CDR3 sequences, 15% to 18% of them seen only once. The V and J ends lost 0 bases and 5 bases, in that order; junction bases with no gene match: 2. This CDR3 comprises 15 residues. Germline loops: CDR1 SGHRS, CDR2 YFSETQ. This TCR was recovered from a man aged 45 to 65 who received an inactivated influenza vaccine. The rearrangement uses TRBV5-1 and TRBJ2-2; the match to TRBD1 covers 9 bases. The sample consisted of PBMCs from blood, taken roughly 13 days after vaccination. The CDR3 protein is CASSLAGTGTGELFF. The CDR3, as DNA: TGCGCCAGCAGCTTGGCCGGGACAGGGACCGGGGAGCTGTTTTTT. Full variable domain (rest looked up from reference TRBV5-1 and TRBJ2-2): KAGVTQTPRYLIKTRGQQVTLSCSPISGHRSVSWYQQTPGQGLQFLFEYFSETQRNKGNFPGRFSGRQFSNSRSEMNVSTLELGDSALYLCASSLAGTGTGELFFGEGSRLTVL.